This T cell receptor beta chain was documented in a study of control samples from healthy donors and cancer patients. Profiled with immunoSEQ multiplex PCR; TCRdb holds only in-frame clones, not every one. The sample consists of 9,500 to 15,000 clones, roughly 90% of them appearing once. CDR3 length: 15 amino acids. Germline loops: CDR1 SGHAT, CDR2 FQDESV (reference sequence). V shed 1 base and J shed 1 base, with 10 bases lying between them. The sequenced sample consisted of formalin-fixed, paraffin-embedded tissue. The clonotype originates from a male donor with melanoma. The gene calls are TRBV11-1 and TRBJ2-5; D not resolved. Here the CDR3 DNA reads TGTGCCAGCAGCTTAGTTTGGCCTTTCCAAGAGACCCAGTACTTC. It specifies CASSLVWPFQETQYF.